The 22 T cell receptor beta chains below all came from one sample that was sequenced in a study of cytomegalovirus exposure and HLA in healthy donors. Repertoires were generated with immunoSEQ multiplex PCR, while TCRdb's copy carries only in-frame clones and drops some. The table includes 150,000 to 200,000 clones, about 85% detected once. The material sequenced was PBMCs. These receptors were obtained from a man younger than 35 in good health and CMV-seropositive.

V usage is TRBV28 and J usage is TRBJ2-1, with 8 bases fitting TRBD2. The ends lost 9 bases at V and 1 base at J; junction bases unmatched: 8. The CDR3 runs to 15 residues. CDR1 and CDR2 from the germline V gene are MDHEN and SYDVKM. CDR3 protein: CASLPSGFSYNEQFF. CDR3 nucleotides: TGTGCCAGTCTGCCTAGCGGGTTTTCCTACAATGAGCAGTTCTTC.

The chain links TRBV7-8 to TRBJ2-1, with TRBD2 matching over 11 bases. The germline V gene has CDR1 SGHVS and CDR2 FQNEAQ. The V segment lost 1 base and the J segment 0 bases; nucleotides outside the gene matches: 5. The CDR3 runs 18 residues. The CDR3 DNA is TGTGCCAGCAGCTTAGATGCTAGCGGGGGGTTCTCCTACAATGAGCAGTTCTTC. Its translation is CASSLDASGGFSYNEQFF.

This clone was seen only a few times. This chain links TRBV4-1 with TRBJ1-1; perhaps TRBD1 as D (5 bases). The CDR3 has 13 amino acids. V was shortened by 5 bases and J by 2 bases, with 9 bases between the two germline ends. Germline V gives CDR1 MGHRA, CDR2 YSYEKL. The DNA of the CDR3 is TGCGCCAGCAGCTACACAGGTAACACTGAAGCTTTCTTT. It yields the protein CASSYTGNTEAFF.

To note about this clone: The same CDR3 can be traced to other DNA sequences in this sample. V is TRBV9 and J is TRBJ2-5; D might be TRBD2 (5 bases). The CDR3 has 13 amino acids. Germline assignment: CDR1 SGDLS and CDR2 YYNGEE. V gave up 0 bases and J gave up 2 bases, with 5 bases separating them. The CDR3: CASSVGLQETQYF. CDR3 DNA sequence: TGTGCCAGCAGCGTAGGACTACAAGAGACCCAGTACTTC.

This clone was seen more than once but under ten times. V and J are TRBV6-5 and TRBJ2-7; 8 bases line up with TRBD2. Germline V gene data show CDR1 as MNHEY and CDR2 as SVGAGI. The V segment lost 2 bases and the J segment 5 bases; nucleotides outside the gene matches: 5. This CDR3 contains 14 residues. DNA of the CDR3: TGTGCCAGCAGTTACAAGTCCGGGAGGGACGAGCAGTACTTC. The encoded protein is CASSYKSGRDEQYF.

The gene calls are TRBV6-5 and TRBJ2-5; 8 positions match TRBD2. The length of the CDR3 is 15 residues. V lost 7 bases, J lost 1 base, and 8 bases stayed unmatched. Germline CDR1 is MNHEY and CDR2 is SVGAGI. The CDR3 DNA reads TGTGCCAGCACCCTTGCGGGAGGACTCCAAGAGACCCAGTACTTC. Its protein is CASTLAGGLQETQYF.

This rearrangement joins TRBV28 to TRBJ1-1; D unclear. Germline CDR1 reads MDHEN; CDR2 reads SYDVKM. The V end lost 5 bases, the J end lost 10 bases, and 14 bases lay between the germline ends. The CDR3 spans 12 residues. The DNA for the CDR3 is TGTGCCAGCAGTATGTGGGCCGAGGGAGCTTTCTTT. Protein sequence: CASSMWAEGAFF.

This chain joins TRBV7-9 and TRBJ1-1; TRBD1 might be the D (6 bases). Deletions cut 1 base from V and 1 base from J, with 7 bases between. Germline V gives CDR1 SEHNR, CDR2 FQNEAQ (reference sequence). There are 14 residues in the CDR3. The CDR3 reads CASSLGGQNTEAFF. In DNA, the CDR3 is TGTGCCAGCAGCTTAGGGGGGCAGAACACTGAAGCTTTCTTT.

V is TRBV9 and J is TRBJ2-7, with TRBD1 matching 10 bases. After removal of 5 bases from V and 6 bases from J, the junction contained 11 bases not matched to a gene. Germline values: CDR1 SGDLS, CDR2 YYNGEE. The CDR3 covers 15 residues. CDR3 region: CASSVAGTGASEQYF. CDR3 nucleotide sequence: TGTGCCAGCAGTGTTGCCGGGACAGGGGCTAGCGAGCAGTACTTC. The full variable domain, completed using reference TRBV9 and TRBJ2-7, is DSGVTQTPKHLITATGQRVTLRCSPRSGDLSVYWYQQSLDQGLQFLIQYYNGEERAKGNILERFSAQQFPDLHSELNLSSLELGDSALYFCASSVAGTGASEQYFGPGTRLTVT.

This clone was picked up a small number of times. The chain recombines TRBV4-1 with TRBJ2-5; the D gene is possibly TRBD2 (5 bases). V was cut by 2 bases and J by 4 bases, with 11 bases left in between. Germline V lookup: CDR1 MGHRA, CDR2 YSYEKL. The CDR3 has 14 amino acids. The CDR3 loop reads CASSQLSGSETQYF. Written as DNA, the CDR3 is TGCGCCAGCAGCCAACTTTCGGGATCAGAGACCCAGTACTTC.

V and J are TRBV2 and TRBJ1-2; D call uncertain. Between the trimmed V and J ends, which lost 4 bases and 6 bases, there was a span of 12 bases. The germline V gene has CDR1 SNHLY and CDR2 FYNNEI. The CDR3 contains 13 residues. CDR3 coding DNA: TGTGCCAGCAGTGGCTGGCCCAGTAATGGCTACACCTTC. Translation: CASSGWPSNGYTF. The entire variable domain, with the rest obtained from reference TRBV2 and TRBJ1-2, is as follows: EPEVTQTPSHQVTQMGQEVILRCVPISNHLYFYWYRQILGQKVEFLVSFYNNEISEKSEIFDDQFSVERPDGSNFTLKIRSTKLEDSAMYFCASSGWPSNGYTFGSGTRLTVV.

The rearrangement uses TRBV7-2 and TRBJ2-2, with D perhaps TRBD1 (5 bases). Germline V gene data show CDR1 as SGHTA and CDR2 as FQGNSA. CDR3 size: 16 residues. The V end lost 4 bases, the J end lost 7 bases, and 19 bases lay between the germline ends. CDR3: CASSSPRLGAVGELFF. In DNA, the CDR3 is TGTGCCAGCAGCTCTCCCCGGCTTGGGGCGGTCGGGGAGCTGTTTTTT.

CDR3 DNA sequence: TGTGCCAGCAGCGAGGGAAACGGCGGGGGCTACACCTTC. Protein product: CASSEGNGGGYTF. This chain joins TRBV7-3 and TRBJ1-2; D is ambiguous. Germline V gives CDR1 SGHTA, CDR2 FQGTGA. The CDR3 loop spans 13 amino acids. V was cut by 5 bases and J by 8 bases, with 15 bases left in between.

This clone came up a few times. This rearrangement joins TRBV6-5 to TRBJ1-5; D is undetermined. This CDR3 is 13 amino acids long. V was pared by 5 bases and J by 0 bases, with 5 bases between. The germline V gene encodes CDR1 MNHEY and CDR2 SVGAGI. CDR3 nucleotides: TGTGCCAGCAGTACTAGTAGCAATCAGCCCCAGCATTTT. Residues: CASSTSSNQPQHF.

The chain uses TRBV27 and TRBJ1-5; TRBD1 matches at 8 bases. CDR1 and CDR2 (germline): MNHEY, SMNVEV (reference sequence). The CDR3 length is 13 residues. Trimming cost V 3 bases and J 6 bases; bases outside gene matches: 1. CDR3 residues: CASSFQGAQPQHF. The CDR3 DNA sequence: TGTGCCAGCAGTTTTCAGGGGGCTCAGCCCCAGCATTTT.

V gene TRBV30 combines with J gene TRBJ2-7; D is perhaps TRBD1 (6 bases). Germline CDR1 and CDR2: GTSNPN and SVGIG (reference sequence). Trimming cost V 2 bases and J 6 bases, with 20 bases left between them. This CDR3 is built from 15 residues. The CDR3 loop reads CAWSPSWGHLSEQYF. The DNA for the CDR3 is TGTGCCTGGAGTCCGTCCTGGGGACACCTCTCCGAGCAGTACTTC.

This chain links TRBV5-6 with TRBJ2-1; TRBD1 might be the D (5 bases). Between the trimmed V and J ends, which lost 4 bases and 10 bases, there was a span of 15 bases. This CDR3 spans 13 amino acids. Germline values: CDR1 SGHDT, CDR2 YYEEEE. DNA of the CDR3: TGTGCCAGCAGCCAATGGCAGGGCCCCGAGCAGTTCTTC. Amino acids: CASSQWQGPEQFF.

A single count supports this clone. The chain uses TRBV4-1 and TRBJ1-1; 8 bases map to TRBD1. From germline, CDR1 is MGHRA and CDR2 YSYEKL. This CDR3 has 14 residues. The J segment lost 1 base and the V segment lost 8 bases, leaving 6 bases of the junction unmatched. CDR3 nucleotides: TGCGCCAGCCTACCCCAGGGGGCGAACACTGAAGCTTTCTTT. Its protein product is CASLPQGANTEAFF.

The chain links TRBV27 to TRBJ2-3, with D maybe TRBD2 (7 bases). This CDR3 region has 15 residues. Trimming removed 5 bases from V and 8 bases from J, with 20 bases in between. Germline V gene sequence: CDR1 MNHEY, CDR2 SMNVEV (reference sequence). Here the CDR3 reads CASSPRDYPRGTQYF. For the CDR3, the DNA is TGTGCCAGCAGTCCCAGGGACTACCCCAGGGGTACGCAGTATTTT.

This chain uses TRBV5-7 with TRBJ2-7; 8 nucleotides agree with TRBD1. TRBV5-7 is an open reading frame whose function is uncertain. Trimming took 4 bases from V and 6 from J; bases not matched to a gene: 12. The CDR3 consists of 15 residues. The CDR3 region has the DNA TGTGCCAGCAGCCTCTTTCTGGACAGGGAAGGCGAGCAGTACTTC. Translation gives CASSLFLDREGEQYF.

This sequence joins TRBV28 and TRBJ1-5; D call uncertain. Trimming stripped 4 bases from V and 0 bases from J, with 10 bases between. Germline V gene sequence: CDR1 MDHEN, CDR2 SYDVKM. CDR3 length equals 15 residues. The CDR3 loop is CASSYGANSNQPQHF. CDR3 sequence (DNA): TGTGCCAGCAGTTATGGAGCGAATAGCAATCAGCCCCAGCATTTT. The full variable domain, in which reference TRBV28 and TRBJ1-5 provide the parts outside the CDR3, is DVKVTQSSRYLVKRTGEKVFLECVQDMDHENMFWYRQDPGLGLRLIYFSYDVKMKEKGDIPEGYSVSREKKERFSLILESASTNQTSMYLCASSYGANSNQPQHFGDGTRLSIL.

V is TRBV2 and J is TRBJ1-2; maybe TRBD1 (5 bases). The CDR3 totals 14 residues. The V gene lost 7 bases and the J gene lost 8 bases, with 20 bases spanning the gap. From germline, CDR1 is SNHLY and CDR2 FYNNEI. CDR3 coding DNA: TGTGCCAGCACCTCGACCTGGGAGGGGAAAGGCTACACCTTC. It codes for CASTSTWEGKGYTF. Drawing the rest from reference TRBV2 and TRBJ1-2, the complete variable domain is EPEVTQTPSHQVTQMGQEVILRCVPISNHLYFYWYRQILGQKVEFLVSFYNNEISEKSEIFDDQFSVERPDGSNFTLKIRSTKLEDSAMYFCASTSTWEGKGYTFGSGTRLTVV.